This is a list of T cell receptor beta chains from one sample in a study of cytomegalovirus exposure and HLA in healthy donors. Clones were sequenced by immunoSEQ multiplex PCR, and TCRdb holds only the in-frame ones, with some missing. Found here are 200,000 to 300,000 clones, approximately 85% of them singletons; the top ten hold roughly 0.22%. Sequenced: PBMCs. The receptor set was obtained from a girl aged 2 to 10 in good health and CMV-seronegative. Each CDR3 is given with its conserved first and last residue. Fields, in order: V gene, D gene, J gene, CDR3 length, clone size, CDR3 protein, CDR3 DNA. D genes are given only for firm matches. Clone size is stated in some rows and not others, as once, few, many or a class when expanded.

TRBV5-1	NA	TRBJ2-5	13	NA	CASSTLAEETQYF	TGCGCCAGCAGCACCCTAGCCGAAGAGACCCAGTACTTC
TRBV30	NA	TRBJ2-5	13	NA	CAWSVLPGETQYF	TGTGCCTGGAGTGTACTCCCGGGTGAGACCCAGTACTTC
TRBV7-9	TRBD1	TRBJ1-4	16	NA	CASSLDQGGTNEKLFF	TGTGCCAGCAGCTTAGACCAGGGGGGAACTAATGAAAAACTGTTTTTT
TRBV11-3	TRBD2	TRBJ2-2	13	once	CASSWTSSGELFF	TGTGCCAGCAGCTGGACTAGTTCCGGGGAGCTGTTTTTT
TRBV5-1	TRBD2	TRBJ2-3	14	few	CASTRRGGTDTQYF	TGCGCCAGCACTCGGCGGGGGGGCACAGATACGCAGTATTTT
TRBV12-5	NA	TRBJ1-1	13	NA	CASGPGSGTEAFF	TGTGCTAGTGGTCCCGGCTCGGGCACTGAAGCTTTCTTT
TRBV6-1	TRBD2	TRBJ2-1	15	NA	CASPPTSGRFNEQFF	TGTGCCAGCCCCCCCACTAGCGGGAGATTCAATGAGCAGTTCTTC
TRBV9	NA	TRBJ1-2	14	NA	CASSQALGLKGYTF	TGTGCCAGCAGCCAAGCCCTCGGTCTCAAAGGCTACACCTTC
TRBV5-6	NA	TRBJ1-1	11	NA	CASSARGEAFF	TGTGCCAGCAGCGCCCGCGGTGAAGCTTTCTTT
TRBV6-5	NA	TRBJ2-7	14	NA	CASSLHGVTYEQYF	TGTGCCAGCAGCCTCCACGGGGTGACCTACGAGCAGTACTTC
TRBV19	NA	TRBJ2-7	13	NA	CASSMGWPYEQYF	TGTGCCAGTAGTATGGGCTGGCCCTACGAGCAGTACTTC
TRBV19	NA	TRBJ1-5	15	few	CASKARTWSNQPQHF	TGTGCCAGCAAAGCGAGGACATGGAGCAATCAGCCCCAGCATTTT
TRBV7-9	TRBD1	TRBJ1-1	16	NA	CASSPLVIQGITEAFF	TGTGCCAGCAGCCCCTTAGTTATACAGGGGATCACTGAAGCTTTCTTT